Described below is a single TCR beta chain sequence and its context. The antigen this receptor binds is unknown. Per-base qualities were not stored, and no clone one base away is much larger. Reading the label with the study, this specimen's time point is: cycle 1 day 1 (C1D1), immediately before nivolumab initiation. Every trial patient had relapsed after autologous stem cell transplantation, and cohorts A, B and C differed in prior brentuximab vedotin exposure. The trial cohort was composed of 55 to 65 patients with relapsed/refractory classical Hodgkin lymphoma, for whom complete response, partial response or progressive disease was recorded as best overall response. In the multi-cohort phase II CheckMate 205 trial, trial patients received single-agent nivolumab. An independent review committee assessed best overall response using the 2007 International Working Group response criteria. Trial PBMCs were collected just before the start of nivolumab (C1D1) and during therapy at cycle 2 day 1 and cycle 4 day 1. Peripheral blood was collected in 8 mL Vacutainer Cell Preparation Tubes, from which PBMCs were isolated by centrifugation and then cryopreserved.

The data derive from a study of PD-1 blockade in classical Hodgkin lymphoma (dated by TCRdb to about 2020). In terms of the full investigation: Nivolumab dosing was 3 mg/kg intravenously every 2 weeks, continuing until either disease progression or unacceptable toxicity. The study used CyTOF and TCR beta sequencing to define a peripheral blood immune signature of response to PD-1 blockade in classical Hodgkin lymphoma. What the authors observed across the whole study: Baseline diversity similar to that of newly diagnosed patients was observed in trial patients achieving complete response, whereas significantly lower diversity was observed in partial responders and progressors. By C4D1, a significant rise was seen in CD4+ TCR diversity but not in CD8+ TCR diversity (p=0.0027 vs p=0.16), and the rise was most apparent among complete responders (p=0.02). Patients starting nivolumab less than 1 year after ASCT had lower diversity and were excluded from later analyses to avoid confounding by immune reconstitution. Baseline TCR diversity was reported to be lower in newly diagnosed patients than in healthy donors and to be lower still in relapsed/refractory patients. Only a single clinical trial cohort was studied, and what caused the repertoire differences, possibly disease activity or prior therapy, remained undefined.

The Qiagen DNeasy kit was used to extract genomic DNA from unsorted PBMCs and from the negatively selected CD4+ and CD8+ fractions. Using primers that anneal to V and J segments, immunoSEQ multiplex PCR amplified the TCR beta CDR3 regions. A synthetic immune receptor repertoire was used to minimize amplification bias, and any remaining bias was removed computationally after sequencing. The published analysis was carried out like this. Custom Python scripts were used to quantify repertoire diversity as the Shannon entropy index. Unsorted, CD4+ and CD8+ repertoires were analyzed separately, except for combined analyses in which CD4+ and CD8+ sequences were merged in silico. A clone was considered expanded if an increase in frequency of at least 2-fold after treatment relative to C1D1 was found, and a pseudocount of 0.5 was applied to clones undetected at baseline. Clones with 0 or 1 copy at C1D1 were classified as singleton clones, and clones with 2 or more copies were classified as non-singleton clones. By matching protein sequences in sorted samples from the same patient, clones expanded in unsorted samples were annotated as CD4+, CD8+ or unknown. Wilcoxon tests on paired samples were used to test changes in diversity from C1D1 to C4D1. TCRdb obtained this table from immuneACCESS and retained in-frame rearrangements with V and J assigned. These tables miss some clones; where compared with another copy, unresolved V genes account for less than half of the shortfall, and the remainder is unexplained. That table gives V, J and clone size, and the DNA gave D and trimming. Across this sample there are some 100,000 clones, with 80% to 95% seen only once. The top ten constitute 2.8% of the sample.

CDR1 and CDR2 (MGHRA, YSYEKL) derive from the germline V gene. Inclusive of the bounding cysteine and phenylalanine, the CDR3 is 14 residues long. Only CDR3 DNA is held: 42 bases, read in frame from base 1. V is cut back by 3 bases and J by 3 bases, with 3 bases in the junction unmatched. The V gene is TRBV4-1 and the J gene is TRBJ1-1, with 8 bases aligning to TRBD1. The source is a human donor with classical Hodgkin lymphoma. Sequenced here: peripheral blood mononuclear cells (PBMCs), sampled at baseline. The DNA sequence is TGCGCCAGCAGCCAGGACAGGGTAGACACTGAAGCTTTCTTT. It translates as CASSQDRVDTEAFF.